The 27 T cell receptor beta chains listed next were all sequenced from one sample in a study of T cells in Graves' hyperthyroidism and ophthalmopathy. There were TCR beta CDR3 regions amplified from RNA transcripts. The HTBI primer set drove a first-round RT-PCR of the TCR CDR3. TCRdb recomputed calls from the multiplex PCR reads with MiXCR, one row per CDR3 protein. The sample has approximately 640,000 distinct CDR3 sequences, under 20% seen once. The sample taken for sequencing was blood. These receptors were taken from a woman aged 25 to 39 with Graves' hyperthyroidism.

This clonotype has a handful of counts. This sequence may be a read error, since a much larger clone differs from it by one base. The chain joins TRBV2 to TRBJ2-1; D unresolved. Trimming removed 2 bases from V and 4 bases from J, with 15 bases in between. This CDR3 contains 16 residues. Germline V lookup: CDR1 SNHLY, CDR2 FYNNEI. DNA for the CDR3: TGTGCCAGCAGTGAACTGGGAATATCCCCATACAATGAGCAGTTCTTC. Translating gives CASSELGISPYNEQFF.

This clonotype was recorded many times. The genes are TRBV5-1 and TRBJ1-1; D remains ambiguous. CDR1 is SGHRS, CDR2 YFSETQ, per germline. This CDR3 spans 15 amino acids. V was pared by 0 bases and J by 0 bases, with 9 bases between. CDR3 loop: CASSLGAQLNTEAFF. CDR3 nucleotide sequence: TGCGCCAGCAGCTTGGGGGCACAGCTGAACACTGAAGCTTTCTTT.

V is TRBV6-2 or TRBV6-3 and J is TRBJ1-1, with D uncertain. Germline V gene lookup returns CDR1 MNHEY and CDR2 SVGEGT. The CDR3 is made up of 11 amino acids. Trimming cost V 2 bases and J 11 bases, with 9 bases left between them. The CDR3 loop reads CASSYGRWAFF. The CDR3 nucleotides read TGTGCCAGCAGTTACGGGAGGTGGGCTTTCTTT.

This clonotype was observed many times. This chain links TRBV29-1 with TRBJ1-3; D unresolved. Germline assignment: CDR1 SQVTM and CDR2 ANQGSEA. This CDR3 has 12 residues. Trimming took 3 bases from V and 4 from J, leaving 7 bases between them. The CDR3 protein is CSVDAGGNTIYF. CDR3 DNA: TGCAGCGTTGACGCTGGGGGAAACACCATATATTTT. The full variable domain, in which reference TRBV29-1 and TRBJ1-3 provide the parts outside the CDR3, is SAVISQKPSRDICQRGTSLTIQCQVDSQVTMMFWYRQQPGQSLTLIATANQGSEATYESGFVIDKFPISRPNLTFSTLTVSNMSPEDSSIYLCSVDAGGNTIYFGEGSWLTVV.

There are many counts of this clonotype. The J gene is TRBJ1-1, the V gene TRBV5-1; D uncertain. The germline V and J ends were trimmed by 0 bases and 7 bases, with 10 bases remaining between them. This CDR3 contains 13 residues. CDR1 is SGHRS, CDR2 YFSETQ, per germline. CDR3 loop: CASSLAGIGEAFF. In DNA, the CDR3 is TGCGCCAGCAGCTTGGCTGGGATCGGTGAAGCTTTCTTT.

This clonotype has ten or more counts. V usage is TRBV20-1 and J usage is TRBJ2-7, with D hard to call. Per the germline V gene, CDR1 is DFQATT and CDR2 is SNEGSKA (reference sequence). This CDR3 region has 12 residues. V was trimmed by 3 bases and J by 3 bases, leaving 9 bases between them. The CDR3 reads CSASYGRYEQYF. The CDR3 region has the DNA TGCAGTGCTAGTTACGGACGCTACGAGCAGTACTTC.

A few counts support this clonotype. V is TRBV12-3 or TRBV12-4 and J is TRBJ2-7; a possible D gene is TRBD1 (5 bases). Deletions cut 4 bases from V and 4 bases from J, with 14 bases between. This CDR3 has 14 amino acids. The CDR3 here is CASSWAGPSYEQYF. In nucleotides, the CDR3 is TGTGCCAGCAGTTGGGCAGGGCCCTCTTACGAGCAGTACTTC.

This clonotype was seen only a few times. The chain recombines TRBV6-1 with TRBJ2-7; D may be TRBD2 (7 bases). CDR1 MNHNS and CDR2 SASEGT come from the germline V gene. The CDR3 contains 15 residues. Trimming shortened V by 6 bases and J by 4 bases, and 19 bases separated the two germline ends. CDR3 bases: TGTGCCAGCAGCTCGCTCCGGGGGGCAGAATACGAGCAGTACTTC. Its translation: CASSSLRGAEYEQYF.

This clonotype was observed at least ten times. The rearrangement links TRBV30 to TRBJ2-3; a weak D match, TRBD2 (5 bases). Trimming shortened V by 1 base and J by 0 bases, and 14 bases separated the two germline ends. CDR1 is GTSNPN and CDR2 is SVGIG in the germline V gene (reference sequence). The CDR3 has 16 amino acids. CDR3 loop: CAWSGNAGWSTDTQYF. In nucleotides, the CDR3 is TGTGCCTGGAGTGGTAACGCGGGTTGGAGCACAGATACGCAGTATTTT.

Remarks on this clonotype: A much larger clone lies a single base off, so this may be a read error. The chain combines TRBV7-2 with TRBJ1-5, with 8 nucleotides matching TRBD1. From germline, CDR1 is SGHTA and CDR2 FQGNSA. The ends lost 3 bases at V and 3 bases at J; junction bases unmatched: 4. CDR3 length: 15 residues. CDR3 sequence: CASSFTGGNNQPQHF. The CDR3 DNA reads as TGTGCCAGCAGCTTTACAGGGGGGAACAATCAGCCCCAGCATTTT.

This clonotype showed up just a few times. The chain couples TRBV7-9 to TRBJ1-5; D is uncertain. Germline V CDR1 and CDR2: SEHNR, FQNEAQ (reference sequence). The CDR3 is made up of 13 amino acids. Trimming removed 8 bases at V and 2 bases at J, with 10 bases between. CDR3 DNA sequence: TGTGCCAGCGCGGTCGGCGGCAATCAGCCCCAGCATTTT. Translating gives CASAVGGNQPQHF.

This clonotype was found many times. This CDR3 is CASSTIGLAGTDTQYF. The CDR3 DNA reads TGTGCCAGCAGCACCATCGGACTAGCGGGCACAGATACGCAGTATTTT. V and J are TRBV7-8 and TRBJ2-3; 10 bases line up with TRBD2. The V and J ends lost 5 bases and 1 base, in that order; junction bases with no gene match: 6. The germline CDR1 and CDR2 sequences are SGHVS and FQNEAQ. The CDR3 consists of 16 residues. Filled out from reference TRBV7-8 and TRBJ2-3, the complete variable domain reads GAGVSQSPRYKVAKRGQDVALRCDPISGHVSLFWYQQALGQGPEFLTYFQNEAQLDKSGLPSDRFFAERPEGSVSTLKIQRTQQEDSAVYLCASSTIGLAGTDTQYFGPGTRLTVL.

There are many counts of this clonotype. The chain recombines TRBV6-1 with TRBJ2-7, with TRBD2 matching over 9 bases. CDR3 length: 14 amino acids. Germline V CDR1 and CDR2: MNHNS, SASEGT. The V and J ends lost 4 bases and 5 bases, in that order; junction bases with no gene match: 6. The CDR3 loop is CASSAGLAQNEQYF. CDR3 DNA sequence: TGTGCCAGCAGTGCGGGACTAGCTCAGAACGAGCAGTACTTC.

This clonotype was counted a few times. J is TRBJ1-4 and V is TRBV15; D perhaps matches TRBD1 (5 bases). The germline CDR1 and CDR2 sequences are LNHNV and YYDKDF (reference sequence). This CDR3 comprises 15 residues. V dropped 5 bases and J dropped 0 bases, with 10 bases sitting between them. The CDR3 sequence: CATSRAGATNEKLFF. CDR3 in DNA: TGTGCCACCAGCCGAGCGGGGGCAACTAATGAAAAACTGTTTTTT.

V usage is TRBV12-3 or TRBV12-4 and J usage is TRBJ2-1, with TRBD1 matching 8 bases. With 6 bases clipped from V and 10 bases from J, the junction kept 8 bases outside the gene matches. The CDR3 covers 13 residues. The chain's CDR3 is CASSYLDREEQFF. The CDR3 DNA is TGTGCCAGCAGCTATTTGGACAGGGAGGAGCAGTTCTTC.

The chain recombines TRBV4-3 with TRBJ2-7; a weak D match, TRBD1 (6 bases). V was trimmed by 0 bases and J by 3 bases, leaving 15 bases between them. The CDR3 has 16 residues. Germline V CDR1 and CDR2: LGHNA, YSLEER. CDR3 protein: CASSQESGHHLYEQYF. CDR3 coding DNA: TGCGCCAGCAGCCAAGAATCGGGACACCATCTCTACGAGCAGTACTTC.

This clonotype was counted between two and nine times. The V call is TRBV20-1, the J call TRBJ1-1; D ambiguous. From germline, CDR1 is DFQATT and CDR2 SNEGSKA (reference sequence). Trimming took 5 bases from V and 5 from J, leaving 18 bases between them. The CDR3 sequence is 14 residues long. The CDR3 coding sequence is TGCAGTGCTGCCTCCGCCACCGGAGGGACTGAAGCTTTCTTT. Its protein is CSAASATGGTEAFF.

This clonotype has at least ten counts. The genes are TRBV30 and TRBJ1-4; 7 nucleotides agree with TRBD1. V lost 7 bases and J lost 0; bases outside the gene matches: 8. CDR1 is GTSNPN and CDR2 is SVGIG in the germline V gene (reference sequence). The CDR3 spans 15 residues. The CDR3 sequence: CALNRGSATNEKLFF. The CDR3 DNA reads TGTGCCTTGAACAGGGGCTCTGCAACTAATGAAAAACTGTTTTTT.

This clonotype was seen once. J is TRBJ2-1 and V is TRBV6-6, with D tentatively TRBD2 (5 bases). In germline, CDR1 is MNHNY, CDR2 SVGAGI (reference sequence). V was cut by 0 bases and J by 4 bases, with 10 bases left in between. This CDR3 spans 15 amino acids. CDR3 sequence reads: CASSYSRALYNEQFF. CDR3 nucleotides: TGTGCCAGCAGTTACTCGAGGGCCCTTTACAATGAGCAGTTCTTC.

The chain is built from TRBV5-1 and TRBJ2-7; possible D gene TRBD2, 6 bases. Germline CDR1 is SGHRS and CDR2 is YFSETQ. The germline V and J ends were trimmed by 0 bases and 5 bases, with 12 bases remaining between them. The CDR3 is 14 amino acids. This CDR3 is CASSLGGGKDEQYF. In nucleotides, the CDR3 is TGCGCCAGCAGCTTGGGTGGGGGGAAGGACGAGCAGTACTTC.

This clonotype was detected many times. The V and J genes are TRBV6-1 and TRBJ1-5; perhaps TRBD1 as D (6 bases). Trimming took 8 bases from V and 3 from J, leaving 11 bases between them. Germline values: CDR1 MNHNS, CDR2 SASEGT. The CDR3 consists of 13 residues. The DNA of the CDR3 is TGTGCCAGCCGGGACAACCCCAATCAGCCCCAGCATTTT. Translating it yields CASRDNPNQPQHF.

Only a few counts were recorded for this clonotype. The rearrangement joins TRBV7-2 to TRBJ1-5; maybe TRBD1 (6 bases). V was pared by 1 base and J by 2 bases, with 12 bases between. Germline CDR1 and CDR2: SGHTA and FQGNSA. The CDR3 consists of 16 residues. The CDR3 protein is CASSLDGRGRNQPQHF. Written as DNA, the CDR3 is TGTGCCAGCAGCTTAGATGGCAGGGGTCGCAATCAGCCCCAGCATTTT.

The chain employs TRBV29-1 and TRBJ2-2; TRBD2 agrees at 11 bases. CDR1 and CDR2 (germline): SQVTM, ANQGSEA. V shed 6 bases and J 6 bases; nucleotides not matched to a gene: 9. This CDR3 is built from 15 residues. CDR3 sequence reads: CSVPGTSGEAGELFF. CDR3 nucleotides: TGCAGCGTGCCGGGGACTAGCGGAGAGGCCGGGGAGCTGTTTTTT.

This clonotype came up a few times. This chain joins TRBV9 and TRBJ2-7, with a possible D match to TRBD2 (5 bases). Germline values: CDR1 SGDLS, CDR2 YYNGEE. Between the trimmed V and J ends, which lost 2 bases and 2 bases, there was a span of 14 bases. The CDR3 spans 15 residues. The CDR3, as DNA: TGTGCCAGCAGCGTCAGCGGACGGTTAACCTACGAGCAGTACTTC. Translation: CASSVSGRLTYEQYF.

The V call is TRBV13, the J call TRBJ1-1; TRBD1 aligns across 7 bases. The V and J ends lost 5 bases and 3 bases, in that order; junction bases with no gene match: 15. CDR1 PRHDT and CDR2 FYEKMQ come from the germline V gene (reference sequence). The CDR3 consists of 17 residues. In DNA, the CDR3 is TGTGCCAGCAGCCGGGACGGGGACAGCCGGATGGACACTGAAGCTTTCTTT. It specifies CASSRDGDSRMDTEAFF.

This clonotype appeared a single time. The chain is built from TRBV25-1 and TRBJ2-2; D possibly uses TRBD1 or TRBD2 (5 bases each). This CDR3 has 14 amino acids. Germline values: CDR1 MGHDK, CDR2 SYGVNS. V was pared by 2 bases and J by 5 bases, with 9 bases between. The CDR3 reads CASSEGGGTGELFF. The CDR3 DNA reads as TGTGCCAGCAGTGAAGGGGGTGGAACCGGGGAGCTGTTTTTT.

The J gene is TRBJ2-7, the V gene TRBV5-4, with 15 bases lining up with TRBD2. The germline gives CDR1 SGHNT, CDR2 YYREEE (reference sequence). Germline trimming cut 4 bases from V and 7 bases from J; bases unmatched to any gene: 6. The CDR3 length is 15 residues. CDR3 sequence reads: CASSGGLAGGNEQYF. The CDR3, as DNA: TGTGCCAGCAGCGGGGGACTAGCGGGAGGAAATGAGCAGTACTTC.